The 32 T cell receptor beta chains below come from one sample, sequenced in a study of CXCR3-negative and CXCR3-positive naive CD8 T cells. The study, taken as a whole, reports: TRB CDR3s were more hydrophobic in CXCR3-positive than in CXCR3-negative naive cells.

These receptors have no identified antigens. Through 5' RACE with UMI labels, the TRB cDNA libraries were prepared. TCRdb re-called the 5' RACE reads and shows each CDR3 protein once, DNA omitted. This table holds approximately 140,000 distinct CDR3 sequences. Sequences were obtained from naive CXCR3+ CD8+ T cells from blood. Subset denoted: CD45RO-CCR7+CD27+CD95- naive CD8+ T cells expressing CXCR3 (TNR3+). These receptors were obtained from a human donor in good health. Some clones in this sample may be carry-over from other donors' samples.

V is TRBV12-3 or TRBV12-4 and J is TRBJ2-2. This CDR3 is 12 amino acids long. The CDR3 loop is CASTPYSGELFF.

The chain has TRBV6-5 and TRBJ2-7; the TCRdb D gene call, TRBD1, has no DNA to confirm it. The CDR3 extends over 16 amino acids. Germline-derived CDR1 and CDR2 are MNHEY and SVGAGI. The CDR3 here is CASSYSTGTGLNEQYF.

V is TRBV28 and J is TRBJ2-7; TCRdb designates TRBD1, a call that cannot be tested without DNA. CDR1 is MDHEN and CDR2 is SYDVKM in the germline V gene. The CDR3 has 16 amino acids. The CDR3 spells CASSLYGQRSSYEQYF.

J is TRBJ1-2 and V is TRBV27; TCRdb reports TRBD1, a call that lacks DNA to check it against. Looked up from germline, CDR1 is MNHEY and CDR2 is SMNVEV (reference sequence). The CDR3 has 14 amino acids. CDR3: CASSLDSANYGYTF.

The rearrangement uses TRBV13 and TRBJ2-2; TCRdb indicates TRBD1, and absent DNA this call remains unverified. Germline V CDR1 and CDR2: PRHDT, FYEKMQ (reference sequence). This CDR3 region has 14 residues. CDR3 protein: CASAGQGSSGELFF.

The chain links TRBV30 to TRBJ1-1. The CDR3 covers 15 residues. Germline lookup yields CDR1 GTSNPN and CDR2 SVGIG (reference sequence). The CDR3 here is CAWSLGIGLNTEAFF.

J is TRBJ2-1 and V is TRBV20-1; TCRdb returns TRBD2, unconfirmable since there is no DNA. The CDR3 consists of 12 residues. CDR1 and CDR2 from the germline V gene are DFQATT and SNEGSKA (reference sequence). CDR3 region: CSATESPDEQFF.

This chain connects TRBV7-3 to TRBJ2-3; TCRdb designates TRBD2, a call that cannot be tested without DNA. The CDR3 length is 18 residues. CDR1 is SGHTA, CDR2 FQGTGA, per germline. CDR3 sequence: CASSLTRLAGGLADTQYF.

The CDR3 sequence: CASSQDHGTGVGYTF. The gene calls are TRBV14 and TRBJ1-2; absent DNA, TCRdb's TRBD1 call cannot be checked. This CDR3 is built from 15 residues. Germline values: CDR1 SGHDN, CDR2 FVKESK.

The chain combines TRBV18 with TRBJ2-3; TCRdb names TRBD2, which stays unverified in the absence of DNA. The CDR3 is 15 amino acids. Germline values: CDR1 KGHSH, CDR2 LQKENI. The CDR3 region is CASSPSGTSTDTQYF.

The chain links TRBV3-1 to TRBJ2-3; TCRdb designates TRBD1, a call that cannot be tested without DNA. Germline CDR1 reads LGHDT; CDR2 reads YNNKEL (reference sequence). This CDR3 is 18 amino acids long. CDR3: CASSQGGTWGGGTDTQYF.

V gene TRBV29-1 combines with J gene TRBJ2-5. The CDR3 sequence is 12 residues long. Germline-derived CDR1 and CDR2 are SQVTM and ANQGSEA. CDR3 region: CSVEFGEETQYF.

The chain has TRBV6-5 and TRBJ1-1. Germline V gene sequence: CDR1 MNHEY, CDR2 SVGAGI. The CDR3 extends over 20 amino acids. The CDR3 sequence is CASSYSAVGAWGNENTEAFF.

The J gene is TRBJ1-4, the V gene TRBV20-1. This CDR3 spans 16 amino acids. Germline loops: CDR1 DFQATT, CDR2 SNEGSKA (reference sequence). The chain's CDR3 is CSAPEPGSLRDEKLFF.

This chain connects TRBV19 to TRBJ2-1; TCRdb outputs TRBD1, but without DNA this stays unchecked. This CDR3 comprises 11 residues. CDR1 and CDR2 (germline): LNHDA, SQIVND (reference sequence). This chain's CDR3 is CASSLGQQQFF.

The V and J genes are TRBV29-1 and TRBJ2-7; TCRdb's D call, TRBD2, is unchecked because there is no DNA. Germline-derived CDR1 and CDR2 are SQVTM and ANQGSEA. The CDR3 has 14 residues. Here the CDR3 reads CSVIGAGLAYEQYF.

The gene calls are TRBV5-4 and TRBJ2-1; TCRdb lists TRBD2, though no DNA is available to test this call. The V gene's germline CDR1 is SGHNT and CDR2 YYREEE (reference sequence). The CDR3 loop spans 14 amino acids. CDR3 region: CASSLGLAVFEQFF.

The genes are TRBV11-3 and TRBJ2-1; without DNA, the TCRdb call of TRBD2 cannot be checked. Germline V CDR1 and CDR2: SGHNT, YENEEA. The CDR3 length is 14 residues. The CDR3: CASSSGGAWNEQFF. Full variable domain (missing parts from reference TRBV11-3 and TRBJ2-1): EAGVVQSPRYKIIEKKQPVAFWCNPISGHNTLYWYLQNLGQGPELLIRYENEEAVDDSQLPKDRFSAERLKGVDSTLKIQPAELGDSAVYLCASSSGGAWNEQFFGPGTRLTVL.

The chain carries TRBV29-1 and TRBJ1-1; TCRdb's D call of TRBD1 is untestable without DNA. CDR3 size: 13 residues. The germline CDR1 and CDR2 sequences are SQVTM and ANQGSEA. The CDR3 reads CSVAEGTESEAFF.

The rearrangement joins TRBV29-1 to TRBJ2-7; TCRdb's D gene call, TRBD2, goes unchecked for lack of DNA. The CDR3 runs 13 residues. Germline V gene lookup returns CDR1 SQVTM and CDR2 ANQGSEA. Here the CDR3 reads CSVEGDFNYEQYF.

The chain joins TRBV6-5 to TRBJ2-7; as DNA is missing, the TRBD2 call by TCRdb cannot be tested. Germline V lookup: CDR1 MNHEY, CDR2 SVGAGI. This CDR3 region has 16 residues. CDR3 amino acids: CASSYSVGLSANEQYF.

The chain couples TRBV29-1 to TRBJ2-1. CDR1 SQVTM and CDR2 ANQGSEA come from the germline V gene. This CDR3 contains 12 residues. The CDR3 region is CSVEDLLGIGIF.

V gene TRBV5-1 combines with J gene TRBJ2-3. Germline assignment: CDR1 SGHRS and CDR2 YFSETQ. The CDR3 loop spans 15 amino acids. This chain's CDR3 is CASSLATGLPDTQYF.

V is TRBV4-1 and J is TRBJ2-1; no DNA is available, so the TRBD1 call from TCRdb remains unchecked. Per the germline V gene, CDR1 is MGHRA and CDR2 is YSYEKL. The CDR3 extends over 15 amino acids. This CDR3 is CASSRDDGGPNEQFF.

This chain links TRBV28 with TRBJ2-3. Germline CDR1 reads MDHEN; CDR2 reads SYDVKM. This CDR3 region has 15 residues. CDR3 in amino acids: CASSLLAKGTDTQYF.

The rearrangement links TRBV7-2 to TRBJ2-7. Germline CDR1 reads SGHTA; CDR2 reads FQGNSA. The CDR3 length is 12 residues. The CDR3 loop reads CASSLLEYEQYF.

The chain employs TRBV28 and TRBJ2-3; TCRdb returns TRBD2, unconfirmable since there is no DNA. CDR3 length: 16 residues. Germline V lookup: CDR1 MDHEN, CDR2 SYDVKM. The CDR3 spells CASSYVGGRGTDTQYF.

CDR3 protein: CSVAGPLAGGIAKNIQYF. The V and J genes are TRBV29-1 and TRBJ2-4; TCRdb's assignment of TRBD2 cannot be checked, as there is no DNA. The V gene's germline CDR1 is SQVTM and CDR2 ANQGSEA. This CDR3 spans 18 amino acids.

The chain combines TRBV29-1 with TRBJ2-7; TCRdb names TRBD1, which stays unverified in the absence of DNA. This CDR3 has 13 amino acids. CDR1 is SQVTM, CDR2 ANQGSEA, per germline. The CDR3 is CSALGTGTYEQYF.

The chain uses TRBV7-3 and TRBJ2-5; TCRdb selects TRBD1, and the lack of DNA leaves this call unchecked. CDR1 is SGHTA, CDR2 FQGTGA, per germline. The CDR3 runs to 14 residues. The CDR3 here is CASSSIGAQETQYF.

The genes are TRBV27 and TRBJ1-2; the D gene TCRdb calls, TRBD1, cannot be checked with no DNA. The CDR3 is 13 amino acids. Germline loops: CDR1 MNHEY, CDR2 SMNVEV (reference sequence). CDR3 in amino acids: CASSLTGDYGYTF.

V is TRBV4-1 and J is TRBJ2-7. The germline gives CDR1 MGHRA, CDR2 YSYEKL. The CDR3 totals 15 residues. CDR3 sequence reads: CASSQDLQTSYEQYF.